The T cell receptor beta chain under discussion was sequenced for a study of cytomegalovirus exposure and HLA in healthy donors. Study details: Earlier, 150 million to 200 million T cells were analyzed, and 95 million to 140 million unique TCR beta sequences were found among them. Study-level results: In a later analysis, parvovirus B19, influenza, CMV and Epstein-Barr virus appeared linked to several top co-occurrence clusters.

Use of 60 Vbeta and 13 Jbeta primers characterized the PCR. Per the authors' pipeline: A later analysis counted about 80 million unique TCR beta chains, 10 million to 12 million shared. Data came from immunoSEQ multiplex PCR; TCRdb stores just in-frame clones and leaves some out. The V and J calls and the clone size are those of that table, but D and trimming were determined from the DNA. The table lists 150,000 or so clones, about 80% of them singletons. Concerning this clone itself: What it binds is unknown.

V lost 2 bases and J 4 bases, leaving 15 bases between the germline ends. Germline V lookup: CDR1 SGHKS, CDR2 YYEKEE (reference sequence). CDR3 length: 15 residues. Although they were nominally healthy when sampled, donors likely had unrecorded immune exposures. The receptor was derived from a female donor in good health and CMV-seronegative. V is TRBV5-5 and J is TRBJ2-5; D possibly corresponds to TRBD1 (5 bases). Sequenced material: PBMCs. In DNA form, the CDR3 reads TGTGCCAGCAGCTTATCCATGGGGCAAGGAGAGACCCAGTACTTC. Translating it yields CASSLSMGQGETQYF.